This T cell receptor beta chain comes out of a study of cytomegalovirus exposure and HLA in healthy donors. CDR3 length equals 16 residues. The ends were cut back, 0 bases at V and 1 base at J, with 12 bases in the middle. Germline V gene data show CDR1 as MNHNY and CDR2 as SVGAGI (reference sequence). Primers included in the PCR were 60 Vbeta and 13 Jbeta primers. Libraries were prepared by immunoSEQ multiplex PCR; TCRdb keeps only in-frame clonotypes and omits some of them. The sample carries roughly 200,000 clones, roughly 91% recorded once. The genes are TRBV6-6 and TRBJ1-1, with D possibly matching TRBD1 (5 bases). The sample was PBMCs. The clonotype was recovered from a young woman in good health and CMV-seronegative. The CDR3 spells CASSYSWTPTNTEAFF. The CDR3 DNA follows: TGTGCCAGCAGTTACTCTTGGACACCCACGAACACTGAAGCTTTCTTT.